Presented here are 5 T cell receptor beta chains from one specimen sequenced in a study of identical twins. MiXCR, applied by TCRdb to the 5' RACE reads, yields one record per CDR3 protein. The repertoire includes around 690,000 distinct CDR3 sequences, around 20% of them detected once, and 4% to 5.5% sits in the top ten. A further study also used this sample, focusing on T cells expressing NK-cell markers.

The material sequenced was PBMCs. These receptors were obtained from a woman in her late teens or twenties in good health.

The chain recombines TRBV2 with TRBJ2-2; D gene ambiguous. V lost 0 bases, J lost 4 bases, and 9 bases lay in between. This CDR3 spans 15 amino acids. In germline, CDR1 is SNHLY, CDR2 FYNNEI. Written as DNA, the CDR3 is TGTGCCAGCAGTGAAGCGCTTCGGGCCACCGGGGAGCTGTTTTTT. Translated, it gives CASSEALRATGELFF.

This clonotype has just a few counts. J is TRBJ2-1 and V is TRBV5-6; D is perhaps TRBD1 (7 bases). Germline V lookup: CDR1 SGHDT, CDR2 YYEEEE. The CDR3 totals 15 residues. Deletions cut 4 bases from V and 7 bases from J, with 18 bases between. CDR3 nucleotide sequence: TGTGCCAGCAGCCCAGGGGGGAGACTGGATAATGAGCAGTTCTTC. Translation gives CASSPGGRLDNEQFF.

There are a few counts of this clonotype. J is TRBJ2-5 and V is TRBV7-9; D is ambiguous. Trimming pared 3 bases from V and 2 bases from J, leaving 10 bases between. Germline CDR1 reads SEHNR; CDR2 reads FQNEAQ (reference sequence). This CDR3 comprises 14 residues. CDR3 region: CASSFQSAQETQYF. The CDR3 DNA reads TGTGCCAGCAGCTTTCAAAGCGCTCAAGAGACCCAGTACTTC.

This chain connects TRBV20-1 to TRBJ2-7; tentative D call: TRBD1 (5 bases). The CDR3 is 12 residues long. Germline CDR1 is DFQATT and CDR2 is SNEGSKA (reference sequence). The V end was cut by 0 bases, the J end by 8 bases, with 11 bases between. The CDR3 region has the DNA TGCAGTGCTAGAGATATCAGGGCCCAGCAGTACTTC. Encoded protein: CSARDIRAQQYF.

The gene calls are TRBV5-1 and TRBJ1-6; TRBD1 might be the D (6 bases). There are 14 residues in the CDR3. Trimming stripped 0 bases from V and 9 bases from J, with 10 bases between. In germline, CDR1 is SGHRS, CDR2 YFSETQ. The DNA of the CDR3 is TGCGCCAGCAGCTTGGACAGGGTCGCTTCACCCCTCCACTTT. It specifies CASSLDRVASPLHF.